This T cell receptor beta chain was captured in a study of blood T cells in healthy people across ages. A J-beta primer mix and a sample-barcoded 5' primer were used in a second PCR of about 7 to 12 cycles. TCRdb reprocessed the 5' RACE reads with MiXCR, giving one entry per CDR3 protein. In the table there are about 500,000 distinct CDR3 sequences, approximately 25% of which are singletons. Germline lookup yields CDR1 MRHNA and CDR2 SNTAGT. The CDR3 covers 14 residues. These same records also appear under a second study, on T cells of mothers and their children. This second study says: The donors comprised a handful of children and their three healthy Caucasian mothers.

This clonotype was obtained from a boy younger than 18 in good health. The chain is built from TRBV6-4 and TRBJ2-5; 12 nucleotides align to TRBD2. The J call may be in error: the DNA end matches TRBJ2-1 better. The sequenced sample consisted of blood. CDR3 DNA: TGTGCCAGCAGTCCTAGCGGGAGGGCCAATGAGCAGTTCTTC. Translated: CASSPSGRANEQFF.